This T cell receptor (beta chain) was identified during a study of cytomegalovirus exposure and HLA in healthy donors. Study-wide context: Findings of an earlier analysis included some 120 million unique TCR beta sequences from roughly 200 million T cells.

This clone was picked up a small number of times. 60 Vbeta and 13 Jbeta primers were used in PCR. Profiling relied on immunoSEQ multiplex PCR, and the TCRdb table lists in-frame clones only, not all of them. The repertoire holds 120,000 or so clones, with 17% as singletons. The CDR3 spans 15 residues. In germline, CDR1 is MNHEY, CDR2 SVGAGI. Unmatched junction bases numbered 3, after V lost 7 bases and J lost 1 base. The source of this sequence is a female donor in good health and CMV-seropositive. The chain carries TRBV6-5 and TRBJ2-2; the match to TRBD2 covers 10 bases. Specimen: PBMCs. CDR3 sequence (DNA): TGTGCCAGCACCTTAGCGGGGGGGAACACCGGGGAGCTGTTTTTT. Protein sequence: CASTLAGGNTGELFF.